The present entry profiles one T cell receptor (beta chain) with its context. Its antigen is still unknown. In the same sample, other DNA sequences code for this CDR3. The data were taken from a study of cytomegalovirus exposure and HLA in healthy donors. V was clipped by 0 bases and J by 0 bases, with 10 bases between them. Germline assignment: CDR1 SGHRS and CDR2 YFSETQ. The length of the CDR3 is 15 residues. In the PCR, 60 Vbeta and 13 Jbeta primers were used. The protocol was immunoSEQ multiplex PCR, while the TCRdb copy is restricted to in-frame clones and leaves out a portion. Of about 190,000 clones listed, more than 75% are singletons. Study-level findings and limits: In a later analysis, V- and J-gene trimming of beta chains associated with a DCLRE1C missense variant, replicated independently. From TCR beta sequences, most subjects' HLA-A and HLA-B alleles were reportedly predicted accurately.

What was sequenced was PBMCs. The sequence was collected from a woman aged 18-30 years in good health and CMV-seronegative. The chain combines TRBV5-1 with TRBJ2-7; weak D call: TRBD2 (6 bases). CDR3: CASSLAGGSSYEQYF. The CDR3 DNA follows: TGCGCCAGCAGCTTGGCCGGGGGATCCTCCTACGAGCAGTACTTC. The complete variable domain, with remaining parts taken from reference TRBV5-1 and TRBJ2-7, reads KAGVTQTPRYLIKTRGQQVTLSCSPISGHRSVSWYQQTPGQGLQFLFEYFSETQRNKGNFPGRFSGRQFSNSRSEMNVSTLELGDSALYLCASSLAGGSSYEQYFGPGTRLTVT.